One and the same sample provided the 6 T cell receptor beta chains below, sequenced in a study of blood T cell repertoires in COVID-19. Here immunoSEQ multiplex PCR was the method, and the copy in TCRdb shows in-frame clones only, minus some. The sample lists some 320,000 clones; around 89% were seen once. Material: peripheral blood. The receptors were gathered from a woman aged 25 to 39 who had recovered from COVID-19.

The V call is TRBV3-1 (or the pseudogene TRBV3-2), the J call TRBJ2-4, with D unclear. Germline CDR1 LGHDT, CDR2 YNNKEL (reference sequence). The CDR3 loop spans 14 amino acids. Trimming pared 2 bases from V and 4 bases from J, leaving 9 bases between. The CDR3 reads CASSQKERKNIQYF. CDR3 in DNA: TGTGCCAGCAGCCAAAAAGAGAGAAAAAACATTCAGTACTTC.

The CDR3 loop reads CASSYGGFGPQHF. DNA for the CDR3: TGTGCCAGCAGTTACGGGGGGTTTGGGCCCCAGCATTTT. The rearrangement uses TRBV6-2 or TRBV6-3 and TRBJ1-5, with D maybe TRBD1 (5 bases). The V and J ends lost 2 bases and 9 bases respectively, with 11 bases between them. The CDR3 is 13 amino acids. In germline, CDR1 is MNHEY, CDR2 SVGEGT.

The V call is TRBV6-2 or TRBV6-3, the J call TRBJ2-1; possibly TRBD2 for D (7 bases). V lost 0 bases, J lost 4 bases, and 13 bases lay in between. The CDR3 is 16 residues long. Germline V gene lookup returns CDR1 MNHEY and CDR2 SVGEGT. The CDR3 spells CASSYSAGDMYNEQFF. The CDR3 DNA reads TGTGCCAGCAGTTACTCCGCGGGGGACATGTACAATGAGCAGTTCTTC.

The rearrangement joins TRBV5-6 to TRBJ1-4; D perhaps matches TRBD1 (6 bases). This CDR3 is 17 amino acids long. Trimming removed 0 bases at V and 6 bases at J, with 18 bases between. Per germline, CDR1 SGHDT and CDR2 YYEEEE. The DNA of the CDR3 is TGTGCCAGCAGCTTGGAGGGGGGGCCTGAAGAATATGAAAAACTGTTTTTT. Translating gives CASSLEGGPEEYEKLFF. The full variable domain, its missing parts supplied by reference TRBV5-6 and TRBJ1-4, is DAGVTQSPTHLIKTRGQQVTLRCSPKSGHDTVSWYQQALGQGPQFIFQYYEEEERQRGNFPDRFSGHQFPNYSSELNVNALLLGDSALYLCASSLEGGPEEYEKLFFGSGTQLSVL.

The rearrangement joins TRBV9 to TRBJ2-3; the match to TRBD1 covers 10 bases. The CDR3 covers 15 residues. With 4 bases clipped from V and 3 bases from J, the junction kept 5 bases outside the gene matches. The V gene's germline CDR1 is SGDLS and CDR2 YYNGEE. The CDR3 nucleotides are TGTGCCAGCAGCTCCGGGACAGGGGAGACAGATACGCAGTATTTT. Protein product: CASSSGTGETDTQYF.

V is TRBV6-2 or TRBV6-3 and J is TRBJ2-1; possibly TRBD1 for D (5 bases). CDR1 is MNHEY, CDR2 SVGEGT, per germline. CDR3 length: 15 residues. V gave up 7 bases and J gave up 8 bases, with 21 bases separating them. The CDR3 DNA is TGTGCCAGCACCCCCGCAGGGCATCCACAAGATGAGCAGTTCTTC. The encoded protein is CASTPAGHPQDEQFF.